This is a list of T cell receptor beta chains from one sample in a study of T cell repertoires in cytomegalovirus infection. TCRdb reprocessed the reads via MiXCR and lists one record per CDR3 protein. The data contain around 250,000 distinct CDR3 sequences, approximately 17% of them singletons. Specimen: CD8+ T cells from PBMCs. The source is a human donor in good health (CMV status not recorded). Some clones in this sample may be carry-over from other donors' samples. CDR3s include the opening cysteine and the closing phenylalanine or tryptophan. A D gene is named only where the DNA matches it firmly. Clone size is not always given. Where it is, it says once, few, many or a class for expanded clones.

v_call	clone_size	j_call	d_call	cdr3_length	cdr3_nt	cdr3_aa
TRBV6-6	-	TRBJ2-2	TRBD1	17	TGTGCCAGCAGTTACCACGGGACAGGGCAGAGGACCGGGGAGCTGTTTTTT	CASSYHGTGQRTGELFF
TRBV6-5	few	TRBJ2-3	TRBD2	16	TGTGCCAGCAGTTACGGGACTAGCGGGGGTGCGGATACGCAGTATTTT	CASSYGTSGGADTQYF
TRBV28	-	TRBJ2-7	-	19	TGTGCCAGCAGTCCCCTATCGGCAGGGGAAAGGGGAGGCTCCTACGAGCAGTACTTC	CASSPLSAGERGGSYEQYF
TRBV6-5	many	TRBJ1-5	-	16	TGTGCCAGCAGCAAAAGAGTGGGGGGCGGCAATCAGCCCCAGCATTTT	CASSKRVGGGNQPQHF
TRBV5-6	few	TRBJ1-5	TRBD1	18	TGTGCCAGCAGCTTGGGGGGTCCGCGACAGGGTAGCAATCAGCCCCAGCATTTT	CASSLGGPRQGSNQPQHF
TRBV6-2/TRBV6-3	-	TRBJ2-1	TRBD1	13	TGTGCCAGCAAGGACAGGTCCTACAATGAGCAGTTCTTC	CASKDRSYNEQFF
TRBV29-1	few	TRBJ2-2	-	15	TGCAGCGTTGATGGGTCAGGGATGAACACCGGGGAGCTGTTTTTT	CSVDGSGMNTGELFF
TRBV7-8	many	TRBJ2-3	-	13	TGTGCCAGCAGCTTAGAGACCACAGATACGCAGTATTTT	CASSLETTDTQYF
TRBV25-1	many	TRBJ2-3	-	15	TGTGCCAGCAGTGCGGACATTATGACTGGGGATACGCAGTATTTT	CASSADIMTGDTQYF
TRBV5-6	few	TRBJ2-7	-	14	TGTGCCAGCAACTACGGGACGGCGGCACGAAGGCAGTACTTC	CASNYGTAARRQYF
TRBV2	few	TRBJ2-5	TRBD1	17	TGTGCCATCGGACAGGGACGGGATTTGGGGAACCAGGAGACCCAGTACTTC	CAIGQGRDLGNQETQYF
TRBV28	many	TRBJ1-1	-	12	TGTGCCAGCAGCTTCGGCGGCACTGAAGCTTTCTTT	CASSFGGTEAFF
TRBV7-4	-	TRBJ2-7	-	15	TGTGCCAGCAGCTCAACAGCCAGGGTAGTCGACGAGCAGTACTTC	CASSSTARVVDEQYF
TRBV12-3/TRBV12-4	many	TRBJ2-3	-	16	TGTGCCAGCAGTTTAGCGACAGGCTTCTTCACAGATACGCAGTATTTT	CASSLATGFFTDTQYF
TRBV19	-	TRBJ1-1	-	13	TGTGCCAGTAGTGACTTAGCAGGGAGTGAAGCTTTCTTT	CASSDLAGSEAFF
TRBV7-9	many	TRBJ1-5	TRBD1	16	TGTGCCAGCAGCCCGGGGACAGCAAATAGCAATCAGCCCCAGCATTTT	CASSPGTANSNQPQHF
TRBV12-3/TRBV12-4	many	TRBJ2-7	-	11	TGTGCCAGCAGCGGGGGCTACGAGCAGTACTTC	CASSGGYEQYF
TRBV7-6	many	TRBJ2-3	TRBD1	16	TGTGCCAGCAGCTCGGGACAGCCAGGCAAATTGGATACGCAGTATTTT	CASSSGQPGKLDTQYF
TRBV19	few	TRBJ1-2	-	15	TGTGCCAGTAGTATCAACCGGGACAAAGTTTATGGCTACACCTTC	CASSINRDKVYGYTF
TRBV4-1	-	TRBJ2-5	TRBD2	17	TGCGCCAGCAGCGGACTAGCGGGGGGGCCCTCGTCCGAGACCCAGTACTTC	CASSGLAGGPSSETQYF
TRBV7-2	many	TRBJ2-7	-	14	TGTGCCAGCAGCTTAGCAGGCAGGGGCTACGAGCAGTACTTC	CASSLAGRGYEQYF
TRBV20-1	-	TRBJ2-2	-	13	TGCAGTGCCCTAGGGGGACACCCTGGGGAGCTGTTTTTT	CSALGGHPGELFF
TRBV7-2	many	TRBJ2-1	TRBD2	16	TGTGCCAGCAGCTTAGAACGGGCGGGGGGATTAAATGAGCAGTTCTTC	CASSLERAGGLNEQFF
TRBV7-9	many	TRBJ2-7	TRBD1	14	TGTGCCAGCAGCTCCGGGACAGGGGTCTACGAGCAGTACTTC	CASSSGTGVYEQYF
TRBV7-3	once	TRBJ1-4	-	17	TGTGCCAGCAGCCAGTCCCAGCAGGGTTGGACTAATGAAAAACTGTTTTTT	CASSQSQQGWTNEKLFF
TRBV7-6	-	TRBJ1-2	-	15	TGTGCCAGCAGCGCCGGCAGAGCTCTTCGATATGGCTACACCTTC	CASSAGRALRYGYTF
TRBV29-1	few	TRBJ2-1	-	14	TGCAGCGTTTACAGGGAAAGCTCCTACAATGAGCAGTTCTTC	CSVYRESSYNEQFF
TRBV19	once	TRBJ2-2	TRBD1	15	TGTACCAGTAGTCTGACAGGGTGGAACACCGGGGAGCTGTTTTTT	CTSSLTGWNTGELFF
TRBV4-1	-	TRBJ2-7	-	13	TGCGCCAGCAGCCAAGGTGGGGTCGGTGAGCAGTACTTC	CASSQGGVGEQYF
TRBV28	few	TRBJ2-5	-	18	TGTGCCAGCAGTTTCCAGCTCACCGGGCTTCTGGCAGGTGGGACACAGTACTTC	CASSFQLTGLLAGGTQYF
TRBV5-6	-	TRBJ1-1	-	15	TGTGCCAGCAGCTTGTCCCCCGGGCTGAACACTGAAGCTTTCTTT	CASSLSPGLNTEAFF
TRBV11-2	few	TRBJ2-1	-	13	TGTGCCAGCAGCAGTGGACTCTACAATGAGCAGTTCTTC	CASSSGLYNEQFF
TRBV28	many	TRBJ1-1	TRBD1	16	TGTGCCAGCAGTTCCATATGGGACAGGGAGAACACTGAAGCTTTCTTT	CASSSIWDRENTEAFF
TRBV20-1	-	TRBJ2-7	-	15	TGCAGTGCTAGAGATCACCTCTTAATGTTGCTACCGCAGTACTTC	CSARDHLLMLLPQYF
TRBV12-3/TRBV12-4	many	TRBJ1-1	-	15	TGTGCCAGCAGTTTGGGACACCCGGCGAACACTGAAGCTTTCTTT	CASSLGHPANTEAFF
TRBV7-9	few	TRBJ1-2	-	15	TGTGCCAGCAGCAAATCCGGGACCCGGGACAATGGCTACACCTTC	CASSKSGTRDNGYTF
TRBV2	few	TRBJ1-1	-	14	TGTGCCAGCAGTGAAGAGAAGGGATCCGTTGAAGCTTTCTTT	CASSEEKGSVEAFF
TRBV4-2	-	TRBJ1-4	TRBD1	16	TGTGCCAGCAGCTCCCAAATGGACAGGGCTAATGAAAAACTGTTTTTT	CASSSQMDRANEKLFF
TRBV19	few	TRBJ2-1	-	15	TGTGCCAGTAGCACTAGCAGGAGCTCCTACAATGAGCAGTTCTTC	CASSTSRSSYNEQFF
TRBV5-1	once	TRBJ2-4	-	17	TGCGCCAGCAGCTTGACGACGGGCGCGGGATCCAAAAACATTCAGTACTTC	CASSLTTGAGSKNIQYF
TRBV29-1	-	TRBJ1-1	-	13	TGCAGCGTGACGGGGATTTCGAACACTGAAGCTTTCTTT	CSVTGISNTEAFF
TRBV7-2	many	TRBJ1-5	-	12	TGTGCCAGCAGCATCGGGTGGCAGCCCCAGCATTTT	CASSIGWQPQHF
TRBV7-9	many	TRBJ1-1	-	16	TGTGCCAGCAGCGGGTCCCGTGGGGCGCGGGACAATGAAGCTTTCTTT	CASSGSRGARDNEAFF
TRBV7-9	once	TRBJ1-3	-	15	TGTGCCAGCAGCCCGACACAAACCTCTGGAAACACCATATATTTT	CASSPTQTSGNTIYF
TRBV6-6	few	TRBJ2-3	-	13	TGTGCCAGCAGTTACCAGATCTTAGATACGCAGTATTTT	CASSYQILDTQYF
TRBV12-3/TRBV12-4	-	TRBJ1-1	-	13	TGTGCCAGCAGTTTCCCTGAACAGGGTGAAGCTTTCTTT	CASSFPEQGEAFF
TRBV2	many	TRBJ2-3	-	16	TGTGCCAGCAGTGAAGCGCTTGGGGGGAGCACAGATACGCAGTATTTT	CASSEALGGSTDTQYF
TRBV20-1	few	TRBJ1-2	-	16	TGCAGTGCTAGAGATCCCTGGACAGACACTAACTATGGCTACACCTTC	CSARDPWTDTNYGYTF
TRBV20-1	few	TRBJ2-1	-	15	TGCAGTGCTAGTTTGGCTAAGTCAGGTCACTTTGAGCAGTTCTTC	CSASLAKSGHFEQFF
TRBV7-8	many	TRBJ2-5	-	12	TGTGCCAGCAGCCCCGGCGTTGAGGTCCGGTACTTC	CASSPGVEVRYF
TRBV29-1	few	TRBJ1-2	TRBD1	13	TGCAGCGTTTTCGACAGGGTCGGCTATGGCTACACCTTC	CSVFDRVGYGYTF
TRBV11-2	many	TRBJ2-3	TRBD1	16	TGTGCCAGCAGCCCTTCGGATACAGGGGGCACAGATACGCAGTATTTT	CASSPSDTGGTDTQYF